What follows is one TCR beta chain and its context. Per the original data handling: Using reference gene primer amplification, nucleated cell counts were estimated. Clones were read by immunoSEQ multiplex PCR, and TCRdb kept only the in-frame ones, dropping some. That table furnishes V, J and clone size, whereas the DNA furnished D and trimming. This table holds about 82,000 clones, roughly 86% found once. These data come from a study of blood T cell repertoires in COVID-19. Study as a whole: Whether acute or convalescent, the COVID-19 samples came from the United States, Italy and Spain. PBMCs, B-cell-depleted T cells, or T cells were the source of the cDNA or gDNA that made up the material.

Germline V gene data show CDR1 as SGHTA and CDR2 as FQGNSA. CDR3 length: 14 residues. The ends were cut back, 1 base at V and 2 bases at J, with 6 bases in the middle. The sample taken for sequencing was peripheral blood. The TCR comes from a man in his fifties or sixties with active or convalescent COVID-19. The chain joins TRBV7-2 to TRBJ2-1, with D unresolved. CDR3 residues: CASSLVVAYNEQFF. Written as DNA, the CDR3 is TGTGCCAGCAGCTTAGTTGTAGCCTACAATGAGCAGTTCTTC. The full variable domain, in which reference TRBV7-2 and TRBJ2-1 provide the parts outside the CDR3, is GAGVSQSPSNKVTEKGKDVELRCDPISGHTALYWYRQSLGQGLEFLIYFQGNSAPDKSGLPSDRFSAERTGGSVSTLTIQRTQQEDSAVYLCASSLVVAYNEQFFGPGTRLTVL.